The 14 T cell receptor beta chains below all came from one sample that was sequenced in a study of blood T cell repertoires in COVID-19. Only in-frame clones appear in the TCRdb table, and some are missing; sequencing was by immunoSEQ multiplex PCR. The repertoire holds about 410,000 clones, with around 86% as singletons. Sequencing used peripheral blood. These receptors came from a woman aged 25 to 45 with active or convalescent COVID-19.

This chain connects TRBV13 to TRBJ1-1; D ambiguous. The V end was cut by 2 bases, the J end by 1 base, with 14 bases between. This CDR3 region has 16 residues. Looked up from germline, CDR1 is PRHDT and CDR2 is FYEKMQ (reference sequence). CDR3 protein: CASSLSVGEWNTEAFF. CDR3 sequence (DNA): TGTGCCAGCAGCTTATCAGTAGGAGAATGGAACACTGAAGCTTTCTTT.

The chain's CDR3 is CASRGQGSDGYTF. CDR3 DNA sequence: TGTGCCAGCAGGGGACAGGGATCAGATGGCTACACCTTC. The gene calls are TRBV6-4 and TRBJ1-2; 9 positions match TRBD1. This CDR3 comprises 13 residues. The trim removed 6 bases at V and 6 bases at J, leaving 5 bases unmatched. Germline V gene lookup returns CDR1 MRHNA and CDR2 SNTAGT.

V is TRBV6-5 and J is TRBJ1-5; D not certain. The V gene lost 2 bases and the J gene lost 5 bases, with 7 bases spanning the gap. The CDR3 totals 13 residues. Per the germline V gene, CDR1 is MNHEY and CDR2 is SVGAGI. CDR3 nucleotide sequence: TGTGCCAGCAGTTACGCCGGGGATCAGCCCCAGCATTTT. Residues: CASSYAGDQPQHF.

Points on this clone: Germline and junction disagree at one end, which may indicate a read error. The J gene is TRBJ1-1, the V gene TRBV6-5; a weak D match, TRBD1 (5 bases). Per the germline V gene, CDR1 is MNHEY and CDR2 is SVGAGI. The CDR3 contains 13 residues. Written as DNA, the CDR3 is TGTGCCAGCAGTTGGGGGGAGAACACTGGAGCTTTCTTT. It encodes CASSWGENTGAFF.

The rearrangement links TRBV10-3 to TRBJ1-2; 7 bases map to TRBD1. The CDR3 has 17 amino acids. Trimming removed 5 bases from V and 0 bases from J; junction bases left unmatched: 12. Germline-derived CDR1 and CDR2 are ENHRY and SYGVKD. The CDR3 nucleotides are TGTGCCATCAGTAATCAACCGACAGGGCCCGCTAACTATGGCTACACCTTC. This encodes CAISNQPTGPANYGYTF.

V and J are TRBV12-3 or TRBV12-4 and TRBJ1-4; D is undetermined. The V end was cut by 4 bases, the J end by 3 bases, with 6 bases between. This CDR3 is built from 13 residues. The CDR3 DNA reads as TGTGCCAGCAGTTCTCGTGCTAATGAAAAACTGTTTTTT. This gives the protein CASSSRANEKLFF.

With respect to this clone: The same CDR3 arises from other DNA sequences in this sample as well. The gene calls are TRBV12-5 and TRBJ1-5; 9 bases are a match to TRBD1. Germline assignment: CDR1 LGHNT and CDR2 FRNRAP. With V trimmed by 1 base and J by 4 bases, 2 bases remained unmatched. The CDR3 has 15 amino acids. CDR3 sequence (DNA): TGTGCTAGTGGTTTGGGACAGGGGGGGAATCAGCCCCAGCATTTT. Protein: CASGLGQGGNQPQHF.

V is TRBV27 and J is TRBJ2-7; possibly TRBD1 for D (6 bases). CDR1 is MNHEY, CDR2 SMNVEV, per germline (reference sequence). CDR3 length equals 13 residues. Trimming stripped 5 bases from V and 4 bases from J, with 12 bases between. The CDR3, as DNA: TGTGCCAGCAGTCCCGAGAGGGGGTACGAGCAGTACTTC. It specifies CASSPERGYEQYF.

Only a few counts were recorded for this clone. The rearrangement uses TRBV15 and TRBJ1-2; 9 nucleotides match TRBD1. Germline CDR1 is LNHNV and CDR2 is YYDKDF (reference sequence). V shed 3 bases and J 5 bases; nucleotides not matched to a gene: 10. The CDR3 is 16 residues long. The chain's CDR3 is CATSSQGGTGLYGYTF. In DNA, the CDR3 is TGTGCCACCAGCAGTCAAGGCGGGACAGGGCTATATGGCTACACCTTC.

The rearrangement links TRBV29-1 to TRBJ1-1; D gene ambiguous. Germline CDR1 reads SQVTM; CDR2 reads ANQGSEA. With 4 bases removed from V and 4 bases from J, the gap between germline ends came to 16 bases. This CDR3 has 14 residues. The CDR3 nucleotides read TGCAGCGTTGGACTTAAGTCCCTTGCCACTGAAGCTTTCTTT. It is translated as CSVGLKSLATEAFF.

The chain carries TRBV5-6 and TRBJ1-2, with TRBD1 as a possible D gene (5 bases). Between the trimmed V and J ends, which lost 4 bases and 9 bases, there was a span of 13 bases. The V gene's germline CDR1 is SGHDT and CDR2 YYEEEE. There are 12 residues in the CDR3. CDR3 nucleotide sequence: TGTGCCAGCAGCCCGAATCAGGGTCGCTACACCTTC. Translation: CASSPNQGRYTF.

The CDR3 loop is CASSPQTGLDIQYF. The DNA for the CDR3 is TGTGCCAGCAGTCCCCAGACAGGGTTGGACATTCAGTACTTC. J is TRBJ2-4 and V is TRBV27, with 7 positions matching TRBD1. Looked up from germline, CDR1 is MNHEY and CDR2 is SMNVEV (reference sequence). This CDR3 spans 14 amino acids. With 5 bases clipped from V and 8 bases from J, the junction kept 9 bases outside the gene matches.

This clone appeared once. The CDR3 is CASSPRTGATEAFF. CDR3 DNA sequence: TGTGCCAGCAGCCCACGGACAGGGGCCACTGAAGCTTTCTTT. The chain joins TRBV7-2 to TRBJ1-1; 9 nucleotides align to TRBD1. V was pared by 5 bases and J by 4 bases, with 5 bases of the junction left unmatched. The germline gives CDR1 SGHTA, CDR2 FQGNSA. The CDR3 consists of 14 residues.

This rearrangement joins TRBV10-3 to TRBJ1-2, with no clear D. Germline V lookup: CDR1 ENHRY, CDR2 SYGVKD. The CDR3 is 12 amino acids. The V end lost 0 bases, the J end lost 8 bases, and 7 bases lay between the germline ends. CDR3 nucleotides: TGTGCCATCAGTGAGTCGGGCTGGGGCTACACCTTC. Translated, it gives CAISESGWGYTF.